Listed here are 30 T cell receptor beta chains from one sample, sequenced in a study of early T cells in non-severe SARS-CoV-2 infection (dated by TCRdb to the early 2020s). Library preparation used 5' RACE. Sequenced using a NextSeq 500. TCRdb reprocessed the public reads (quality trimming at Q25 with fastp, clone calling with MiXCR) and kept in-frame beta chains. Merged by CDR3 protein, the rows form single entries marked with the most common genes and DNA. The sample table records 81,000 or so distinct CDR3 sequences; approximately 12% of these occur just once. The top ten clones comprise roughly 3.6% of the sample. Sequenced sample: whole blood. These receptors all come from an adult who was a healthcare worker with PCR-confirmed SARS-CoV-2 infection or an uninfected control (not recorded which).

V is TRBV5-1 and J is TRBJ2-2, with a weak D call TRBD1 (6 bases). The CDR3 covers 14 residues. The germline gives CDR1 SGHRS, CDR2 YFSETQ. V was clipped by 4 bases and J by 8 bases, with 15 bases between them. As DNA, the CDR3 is TGCGCCAGCAGCCTCAACTCACAGGGTGGGGAGCTGTTTTTT. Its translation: CASSLNSQGGELFF.

CDR3 sequence reads: CASSLQGASSPLHF. The CDR3 bases are TGTGCCAGCAGCTTGCAGGGGGCAAGTTCACCCCTCCACTTT. This chain connects TRBV5-4 to TRBJ1-6; 8 bases agree with TRBD1. The CDR3 is 14 residues long. Germline V CDR1 and CDR2: SGHNT, YYREEE (reference sequence). The V gene end was trimmed by 1 base and the J gene end by 9 bases; junction bases not matched to a gene: 3.

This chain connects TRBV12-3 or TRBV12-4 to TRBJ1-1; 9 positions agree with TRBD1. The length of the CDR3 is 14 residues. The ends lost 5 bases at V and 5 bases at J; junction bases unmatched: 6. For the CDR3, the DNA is TGTGCCAGCAGTCCTAACAGGGGGCGGACTGAAGCTTTCTTT. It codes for CASSPNRGRTEAFF.

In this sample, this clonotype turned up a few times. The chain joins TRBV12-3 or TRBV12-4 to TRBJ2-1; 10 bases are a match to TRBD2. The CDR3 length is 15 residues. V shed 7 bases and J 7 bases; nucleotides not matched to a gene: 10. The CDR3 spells CASTPVSGRLNEQFF. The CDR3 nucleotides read TGTGCCAGCACCCCCGTTAGCGGGAGGTTGAATGAGCAGTTCTTC.

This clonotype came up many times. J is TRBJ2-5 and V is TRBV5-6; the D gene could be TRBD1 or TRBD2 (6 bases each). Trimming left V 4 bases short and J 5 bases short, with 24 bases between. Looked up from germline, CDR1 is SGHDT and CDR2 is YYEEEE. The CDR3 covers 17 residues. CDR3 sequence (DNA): TGTGCCAGCAGCCGGAGGGGGGCTGGAGTAATTTTGGAGACCCAGTACTTC. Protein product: CASSRRGAGVILETQYF.

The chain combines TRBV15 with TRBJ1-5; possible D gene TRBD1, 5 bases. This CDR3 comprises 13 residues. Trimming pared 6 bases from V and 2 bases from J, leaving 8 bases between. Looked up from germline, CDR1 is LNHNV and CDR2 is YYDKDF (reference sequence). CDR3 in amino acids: CATRRQRNQPQHF. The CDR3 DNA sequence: TGTGCCACCAGGCGACAGCGCAATCAGCCCCAGCATTTT.

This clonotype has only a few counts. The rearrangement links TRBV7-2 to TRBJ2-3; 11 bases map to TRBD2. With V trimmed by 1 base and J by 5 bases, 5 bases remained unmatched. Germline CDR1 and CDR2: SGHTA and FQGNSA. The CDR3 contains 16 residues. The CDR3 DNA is TGTGCCAGCAGCTTAGTGACACTAGCGGGAGAAGATACGCAGTATTTT. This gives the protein CASSLVTLAGEDTQYF. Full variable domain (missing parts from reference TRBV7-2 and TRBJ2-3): GAGVSQSPSNKVTEKGKDVELRCDPISGHTALYWYRQSLGQGLEFLIYFQGNSAPDKSGLPSDRFSAERTGGSVSTLTIQRTQQEDSAVYLCASSLVTLAGEDTQYFGPGTRLTVL.

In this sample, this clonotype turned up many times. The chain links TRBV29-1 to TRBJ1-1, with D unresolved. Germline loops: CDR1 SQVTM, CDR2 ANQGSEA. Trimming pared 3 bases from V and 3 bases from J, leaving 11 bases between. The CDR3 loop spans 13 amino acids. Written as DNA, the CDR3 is TGCAGCGTTGATGGGAACCGGGACACTGAAGCTTTCTTT. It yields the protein CSVDGNRDTEAFF. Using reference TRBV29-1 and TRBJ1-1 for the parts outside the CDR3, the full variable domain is SAVISQKPSRDICQRGTSLTIQCQVDSQVTMMFWYRQQPGQSLTLIATANQGSEATYESGFVIDKFPISRPNLTFSTLTVSNMSPEDSSIYLCSVDGNRDTEAFFGQGTRLTVV.

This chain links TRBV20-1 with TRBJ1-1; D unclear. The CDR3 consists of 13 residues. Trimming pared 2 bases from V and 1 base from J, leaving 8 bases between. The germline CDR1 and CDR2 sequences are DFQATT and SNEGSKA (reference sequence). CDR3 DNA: TGCAGTGCTAGACCCGGCGGGAACACTGAAGCTTTCTTT. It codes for CSARPGGNTEAFF.

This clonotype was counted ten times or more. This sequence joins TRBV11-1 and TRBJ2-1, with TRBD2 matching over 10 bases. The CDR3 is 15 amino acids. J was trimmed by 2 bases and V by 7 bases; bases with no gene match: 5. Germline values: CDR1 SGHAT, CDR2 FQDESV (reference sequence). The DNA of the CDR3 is TGTGCCAGCATCCTACTAGCGGGACCCTACAATGAGCAGTTCTTC. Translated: CASILLAGPYNEQFF.

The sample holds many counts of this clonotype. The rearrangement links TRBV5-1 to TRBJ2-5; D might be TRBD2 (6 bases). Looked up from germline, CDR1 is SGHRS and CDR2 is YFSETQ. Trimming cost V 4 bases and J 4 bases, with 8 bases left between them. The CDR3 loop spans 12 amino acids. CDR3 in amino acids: CASSPEGETQYF. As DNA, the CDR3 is TGCGCCAGCAGCCCGGAGGGAGAGACCCAGTACTTC.

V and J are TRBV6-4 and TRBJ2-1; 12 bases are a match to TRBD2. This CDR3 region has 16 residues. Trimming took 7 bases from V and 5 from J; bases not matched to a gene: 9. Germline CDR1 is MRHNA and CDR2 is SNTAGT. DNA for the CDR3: TGTGCCAGCACCCCCCCTCTAGCGGGAGGGAACAATGAGCAGTTCTTC. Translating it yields CASTPPLAGGNNEQFF.

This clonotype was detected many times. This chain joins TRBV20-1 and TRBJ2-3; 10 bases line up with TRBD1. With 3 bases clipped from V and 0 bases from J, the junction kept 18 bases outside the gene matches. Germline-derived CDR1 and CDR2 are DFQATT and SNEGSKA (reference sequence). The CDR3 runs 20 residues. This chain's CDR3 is CSASPSGTGVSGGSTDTQYF. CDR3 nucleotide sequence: TGCAGTGCTAGCCCCTCCGGGACAGGGGTTTCGGGAGGGAGCACAGATACGCAGTATTTT.

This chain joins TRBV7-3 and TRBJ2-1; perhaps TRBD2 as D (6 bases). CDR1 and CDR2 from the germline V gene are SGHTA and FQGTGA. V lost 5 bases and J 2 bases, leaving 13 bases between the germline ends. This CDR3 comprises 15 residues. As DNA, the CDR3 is TGTGCCAGCAGCACGGGGGACCCTGCCTACAATGAGCAGTTCTTC. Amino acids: CASSTGDPAYNEQFF.

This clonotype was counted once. The CDR3 bases are TGTGCCAGCAGTCCGCCTAGCGGGAGGGCGAACACCGGGGAGCTGTTTTTT. The encoded protein is CASSPPSGRANTGELFF. The chain recombines TRBV5-4 with TRBJ2-2; 12 bases are a match to TRBD2. This CDR3 comprises 17 residues. Germline CDR1 reads SGHNT; CDR2 reads YYREEE (reference sequence). Trimming took 5 bases from V and 0 from J; bases not matched to a gene: 5.

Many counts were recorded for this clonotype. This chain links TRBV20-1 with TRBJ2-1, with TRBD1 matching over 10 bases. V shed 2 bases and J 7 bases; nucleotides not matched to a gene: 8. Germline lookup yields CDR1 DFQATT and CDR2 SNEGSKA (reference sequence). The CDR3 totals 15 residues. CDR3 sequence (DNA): TGCAGTGCTAGACCGGGACAGGGGATAGGGAATGAGCAGTTCTTC. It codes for CSARPGQGIGNEQFF.

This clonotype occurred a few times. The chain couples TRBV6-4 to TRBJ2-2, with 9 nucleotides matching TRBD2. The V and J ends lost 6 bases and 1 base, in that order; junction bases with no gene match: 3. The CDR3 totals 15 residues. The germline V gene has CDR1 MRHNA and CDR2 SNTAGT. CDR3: CASSLTSGNTGELFF. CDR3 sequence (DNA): TGTGCCAGCAGCCTGACTAGCGGGAACACCGGGGAGCTGTTTTTT.

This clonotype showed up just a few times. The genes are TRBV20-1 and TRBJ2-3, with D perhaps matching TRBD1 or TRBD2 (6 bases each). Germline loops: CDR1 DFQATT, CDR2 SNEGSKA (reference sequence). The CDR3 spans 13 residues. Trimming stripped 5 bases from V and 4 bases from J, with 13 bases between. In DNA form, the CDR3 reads TGCAGTGCTGAGATGAGGGGGGCAGATACGCAGTATTTT. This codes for CSAEMRGADTQYF.

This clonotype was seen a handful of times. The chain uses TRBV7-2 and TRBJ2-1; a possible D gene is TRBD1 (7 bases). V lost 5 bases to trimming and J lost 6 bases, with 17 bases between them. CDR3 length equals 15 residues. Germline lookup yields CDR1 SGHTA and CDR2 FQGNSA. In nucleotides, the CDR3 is TGTGCCAGCAGCCCAGGGGGAGGTAGGGTCAATGAGCAGTTCTTC. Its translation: CASSPGGGRVNEQFF.

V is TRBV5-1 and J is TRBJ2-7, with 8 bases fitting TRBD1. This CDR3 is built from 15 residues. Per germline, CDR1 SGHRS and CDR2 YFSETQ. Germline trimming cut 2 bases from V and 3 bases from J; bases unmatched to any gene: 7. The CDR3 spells CASSFQGARVYEQYF. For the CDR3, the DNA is TGCGCCAGCAGCTTCCAGGGGGCGCGGGTCTACGAGCAGTACTTC. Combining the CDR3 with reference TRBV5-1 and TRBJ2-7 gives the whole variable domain KAGVTQTPRYLIKTRGQQVTLSCSPISGHRSVSWYQQTPGQGLQFLFEYFSETQRNKGNFPGRFSGRQFSNSRSEMNVSTLELGDSALYLCASSFQGARVYEQYFGPGTRLTVT.

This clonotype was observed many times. In nucleotides, the CDR3 is TGTGCCAGCACCGCCGGATGGAGGGGTAAGAACAATGAGCAGTTCTTC. It translates to CASTAGWRGKNNEQFF. V and J are TRBV6-5 and TRBJ2-1; D may be TRBD2 (6 bases). CDR1 is MNHEY and CDR2 is SVGAGI in the germline V gene. This CDR3 contains 16 residues. Trimming took off 7 bases at V and 5 bases at J, with 21 bases between the two ends.

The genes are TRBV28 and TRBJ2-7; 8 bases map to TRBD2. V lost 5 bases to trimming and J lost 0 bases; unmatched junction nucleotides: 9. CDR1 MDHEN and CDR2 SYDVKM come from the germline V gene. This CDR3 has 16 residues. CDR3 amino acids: CASSHLRGGYSYEQYF. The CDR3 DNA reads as TGTGCCAGCAGTCACCTCCGGGGGGGGTACTCCTACGAGCAGTACTTC.

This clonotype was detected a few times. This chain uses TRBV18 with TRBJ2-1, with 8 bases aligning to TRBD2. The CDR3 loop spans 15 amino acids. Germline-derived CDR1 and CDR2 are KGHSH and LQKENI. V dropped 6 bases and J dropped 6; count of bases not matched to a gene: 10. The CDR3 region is CASSHTSGRPNEQFF. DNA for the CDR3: TGTGCCAGCTCCCACACTAGCGGAAGACCCAATGAGCAGTTCTTC.

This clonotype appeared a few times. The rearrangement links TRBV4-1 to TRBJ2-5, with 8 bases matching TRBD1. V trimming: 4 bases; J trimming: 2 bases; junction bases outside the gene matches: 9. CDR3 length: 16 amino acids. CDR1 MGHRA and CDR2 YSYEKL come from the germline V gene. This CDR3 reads CASSRDRGRGQETQYF. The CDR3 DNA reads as TGCGCCAGCAGCCGTGACAGGGGTAGAGGTCAAGAGACCCAGTACTTC.

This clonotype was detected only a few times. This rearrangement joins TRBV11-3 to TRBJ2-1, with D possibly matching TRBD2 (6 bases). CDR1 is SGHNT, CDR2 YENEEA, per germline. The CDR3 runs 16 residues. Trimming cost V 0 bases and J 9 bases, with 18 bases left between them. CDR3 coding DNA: TGTGCCAGCAGCTTAGACACGGGAGAGAGGCGTGGTGAGCAGTTCTTC. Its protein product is CASSLDTGERRGEQFF.

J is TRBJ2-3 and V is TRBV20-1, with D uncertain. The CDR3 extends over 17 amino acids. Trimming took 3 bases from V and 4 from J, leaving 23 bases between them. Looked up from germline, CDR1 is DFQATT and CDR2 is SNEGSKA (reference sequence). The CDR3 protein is CSASPPVGLGVADTQYF. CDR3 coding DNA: TGCAGTGCTAGCCCCCCGGTCGGGCTAGGAGTGGCAGATACGCAGTATTTT.

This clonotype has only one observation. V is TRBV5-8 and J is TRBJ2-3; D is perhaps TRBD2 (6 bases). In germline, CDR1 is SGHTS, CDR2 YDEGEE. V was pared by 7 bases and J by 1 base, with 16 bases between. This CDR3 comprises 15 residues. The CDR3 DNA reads TGTGCCAGCCTGCCTTCGGGAGCCCGCACAGATACGCAGTATTTT. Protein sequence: CASLPSGARTDTQYF.

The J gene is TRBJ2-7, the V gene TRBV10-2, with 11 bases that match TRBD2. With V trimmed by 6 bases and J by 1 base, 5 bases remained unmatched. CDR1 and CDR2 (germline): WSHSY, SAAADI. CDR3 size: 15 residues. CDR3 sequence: CASSQTSGRSYEQYF. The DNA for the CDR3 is TGCGCCAGCAGCCAAACTAGCGGGAGATCCTACGAGCAGTACTTC.

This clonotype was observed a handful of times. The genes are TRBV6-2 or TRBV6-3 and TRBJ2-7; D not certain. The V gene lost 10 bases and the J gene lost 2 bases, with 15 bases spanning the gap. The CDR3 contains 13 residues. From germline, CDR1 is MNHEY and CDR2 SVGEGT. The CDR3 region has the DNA TGTGCCACCAGGAGTCGTGTCCCCTACGAGCAGTACTTC. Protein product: CATRSRVPYEQYF.

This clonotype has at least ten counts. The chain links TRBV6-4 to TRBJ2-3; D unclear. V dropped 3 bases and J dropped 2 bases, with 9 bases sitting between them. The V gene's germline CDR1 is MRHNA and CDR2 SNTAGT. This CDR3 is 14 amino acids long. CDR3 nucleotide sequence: TGTGCCAGCAGTGAGAACTCTCCCACAGATACGCAGTATTTT. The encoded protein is CASSENSPTDTQYF.